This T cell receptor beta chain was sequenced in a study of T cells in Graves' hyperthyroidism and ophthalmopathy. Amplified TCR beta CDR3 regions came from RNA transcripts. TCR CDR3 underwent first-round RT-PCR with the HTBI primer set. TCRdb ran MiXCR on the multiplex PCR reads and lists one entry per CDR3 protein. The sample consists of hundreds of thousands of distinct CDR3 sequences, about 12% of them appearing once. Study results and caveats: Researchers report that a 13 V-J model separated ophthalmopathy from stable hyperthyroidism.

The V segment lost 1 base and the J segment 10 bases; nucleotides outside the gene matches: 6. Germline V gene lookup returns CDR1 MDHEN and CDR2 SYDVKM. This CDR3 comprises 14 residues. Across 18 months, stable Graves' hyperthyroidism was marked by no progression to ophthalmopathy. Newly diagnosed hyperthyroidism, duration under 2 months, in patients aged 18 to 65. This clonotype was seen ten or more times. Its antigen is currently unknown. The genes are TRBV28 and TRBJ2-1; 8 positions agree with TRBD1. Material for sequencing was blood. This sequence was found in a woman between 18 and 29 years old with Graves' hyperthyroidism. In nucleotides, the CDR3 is TGTGCCAGCAGTTTATTCCTACAGGGGGGCGAGCAGTTCTTC. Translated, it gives CASSLFLQGGEQFF. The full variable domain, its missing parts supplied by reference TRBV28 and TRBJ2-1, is DVKVTQSSRYLVKRTGEKVFLECVQDMDHENMFWYRQDPGLGLRLIYFSYDVKMKEKGDIPEGYSVSREKKERFSLILESASTNQTSMYLCASSLFLQGGEQFFGPGTRLTVL.